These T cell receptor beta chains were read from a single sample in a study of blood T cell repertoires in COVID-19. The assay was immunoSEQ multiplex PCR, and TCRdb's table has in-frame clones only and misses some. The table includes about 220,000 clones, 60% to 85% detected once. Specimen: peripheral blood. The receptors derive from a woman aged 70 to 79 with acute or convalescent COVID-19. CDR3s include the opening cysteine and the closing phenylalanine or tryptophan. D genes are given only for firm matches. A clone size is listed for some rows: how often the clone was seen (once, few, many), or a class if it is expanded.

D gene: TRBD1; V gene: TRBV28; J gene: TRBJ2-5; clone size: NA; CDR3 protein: CASSEGQLETQYF; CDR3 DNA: TGTGCCAGCAGTGAGGGACAGTTAGAGACCCAGTACTTC
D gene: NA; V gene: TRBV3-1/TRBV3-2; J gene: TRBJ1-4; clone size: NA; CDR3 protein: CASRRDTNEKLFF; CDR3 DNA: TGTGCCAGCAGACGGGACACGAATGAAAAACTGTTTTTT
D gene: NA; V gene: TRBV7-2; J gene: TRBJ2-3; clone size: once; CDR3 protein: CASSVGERVSSTDTQYF; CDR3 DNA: TGTGCCAGCAGCGTAGGGGAGCGGGTATCTAGCACAGATACGCAGTATTTT
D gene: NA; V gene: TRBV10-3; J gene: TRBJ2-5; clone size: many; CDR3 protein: CAISGGLTGETQYF; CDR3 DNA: TGTGCCATCAGCGGGGGGCTTACGGGAGAGACCCAGTACTTC
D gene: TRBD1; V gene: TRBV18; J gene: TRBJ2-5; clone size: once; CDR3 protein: CASSPTTGGETQYF; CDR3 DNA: TGTGCCAGCTCACCAACAACAGGGGGTGAGACCCAGTACTTC
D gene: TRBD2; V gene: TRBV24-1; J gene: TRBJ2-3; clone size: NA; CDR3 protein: CATSDLTLAGESDTQYF; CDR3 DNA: TGTGCCACCAGTGATTTGACCCTAGCGGGGGAGTCAGATACGCAGTATTTT
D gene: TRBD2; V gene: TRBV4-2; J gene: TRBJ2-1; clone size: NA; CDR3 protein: CASSQGSGGSYNEQFF; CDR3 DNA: TGTGCCAGCAGCCAAGGTAGCGGGGGCTCCTACAATGAGCAGTTCTTC
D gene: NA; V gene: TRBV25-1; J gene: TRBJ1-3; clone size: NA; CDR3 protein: CASSEFGVSGNTIYF; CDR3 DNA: TGTGCCAGCAGTGAATTCGGGGTCTCTGGAAACACCATATATTTT
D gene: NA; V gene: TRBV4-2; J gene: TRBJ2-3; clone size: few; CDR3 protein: CASSQVRGGTADTQYF; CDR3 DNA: TGTGCCAGCAGCCAAGTAAGAGGTGGCACGGCAGATACGCAGTATTTT
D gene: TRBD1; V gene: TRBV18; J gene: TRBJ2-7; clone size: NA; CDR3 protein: CASSPSTGTGTYEQYF; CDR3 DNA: TGTGCCAGCTCACCAAGTACAGGGACAGGGACCTACGAGCAGTACTTC
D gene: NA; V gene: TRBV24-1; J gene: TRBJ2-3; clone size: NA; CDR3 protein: CATSVDGGTDTQYF; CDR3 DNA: TGTGCCACCAGTGTGGACGGGGGCACAGATACGCAGTATTTT
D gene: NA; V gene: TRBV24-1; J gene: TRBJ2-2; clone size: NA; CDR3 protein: CATSVGGPNTGELFF; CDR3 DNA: TGTGCCACCAGTGTCGGGGGGCCGAACACCGGGGAGCTGTTTTTT
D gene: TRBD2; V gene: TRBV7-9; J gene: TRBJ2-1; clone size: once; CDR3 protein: CASSLGGTSGANEQFF; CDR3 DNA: TGTGCCAGCAGCTTAGGGGGGACTAGCGGGGCGAATGAGCAGTTCTTC
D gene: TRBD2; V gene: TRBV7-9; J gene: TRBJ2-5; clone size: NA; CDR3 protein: CASSLVAGGGRETQYF; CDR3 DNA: TGTGCCAGCAGCTTAGTCGCCGGCGGGGGACGGGAGACCCAGTACTTC
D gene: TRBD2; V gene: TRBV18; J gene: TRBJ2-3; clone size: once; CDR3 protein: CASSPRESGVTDTQYF; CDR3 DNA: TGTGCCAGCTCCCCACGGGAAAGCGGGGTCACAGATACGCAGTATTTT
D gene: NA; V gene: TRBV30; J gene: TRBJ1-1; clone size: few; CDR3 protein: CAWSKGAGGQAFF; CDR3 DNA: TGTGCCTGGAGCAAGGGAGCCGGGGGTCAGGCTTTCTTT
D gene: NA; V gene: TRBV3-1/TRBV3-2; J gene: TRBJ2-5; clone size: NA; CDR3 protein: CASSQSLRTVWETQYF; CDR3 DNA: TGTGCCAGCAGCCAATCCCTCCGGACAGTTTGGGAGACCCAGTACTTC
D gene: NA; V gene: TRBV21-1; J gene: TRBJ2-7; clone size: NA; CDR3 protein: CASSKKVGPTYEQYF; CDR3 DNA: TGTGCCAGCAGCAAAAAGGTGGGCCCTACCTACGAGCAGTACTTC
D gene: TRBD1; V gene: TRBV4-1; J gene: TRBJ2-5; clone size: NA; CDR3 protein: CASSQLPWGQGMETQYF; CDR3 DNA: TGCGCCAGCAGCCAACTACCTTGGGGACAGGGGATGGAGACCCAGTACTTC
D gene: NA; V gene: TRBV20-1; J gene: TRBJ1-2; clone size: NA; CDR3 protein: CSASFYEYDGYTF; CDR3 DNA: TGCAGTGCTAGTTTCTATGAGTACGATGGCTACACCTTC
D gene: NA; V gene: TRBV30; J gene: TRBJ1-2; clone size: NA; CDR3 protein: CAWSVHRADYGYTF; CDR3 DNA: TGTGCCTGGAGTGTACACAGGGCGGACTATGGCTACACCTTC
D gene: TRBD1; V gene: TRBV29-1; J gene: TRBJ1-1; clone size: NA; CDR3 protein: CSVETGTGGKAFF; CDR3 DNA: TGCAGCGTTGAAACTGGGACAGGGGGAAAAGCTTTCTTT
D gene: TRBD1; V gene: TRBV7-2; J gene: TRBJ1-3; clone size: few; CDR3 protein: CASSLAGQGSGNTIYF; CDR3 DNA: TGTGCCAGCAGCTTAGCGGGACAGGGGAGCGGAAACACCATATATTTT
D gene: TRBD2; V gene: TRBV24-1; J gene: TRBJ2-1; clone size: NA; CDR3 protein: CATSDPGVAGGLNEQFF; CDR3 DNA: TGTGCCACCAGTGATCCCGGGGTAGCGGGGGGGCTGAATGAGCAGTTCTTC
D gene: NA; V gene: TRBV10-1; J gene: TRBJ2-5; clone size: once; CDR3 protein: CASSDRGIGTQYF; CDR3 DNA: TGCGCCAGCAGTGATCGGGGAATAGGGACCCAGTACTTC
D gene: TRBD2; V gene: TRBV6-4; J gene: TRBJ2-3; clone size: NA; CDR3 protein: CASSELRGGLAGTDTQYF; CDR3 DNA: TGTGCCAGCAGTGAGCTACGGGGAGGACTAGCGGGCACAGATACGCAGTATTTT
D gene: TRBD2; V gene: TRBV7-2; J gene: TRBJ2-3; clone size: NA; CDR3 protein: CASSPKRTSGSTDTQYF; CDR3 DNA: TGTGCCAGCAGCCCGAAACGGACTAGCGGTAGCACAGATACGCAGTATTTT
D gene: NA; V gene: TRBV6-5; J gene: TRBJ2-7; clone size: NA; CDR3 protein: CASSNRRDWYF; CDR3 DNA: TGTGCCAGCAGTAATCGGAGGGACTGGTACTTC
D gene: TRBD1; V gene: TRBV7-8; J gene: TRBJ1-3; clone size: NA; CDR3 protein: CASSPTGAGNTIYF; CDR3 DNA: TGTGCCAGCAGCCCTACAGGGGCTGGAAACACCATATATTTT
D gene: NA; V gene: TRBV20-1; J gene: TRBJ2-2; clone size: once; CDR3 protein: CSASLRGPGGELFF; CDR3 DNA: TGCAGTGCTAGTCTCCGAGGGCCCGGCGGGGAGCTGTTTTTT
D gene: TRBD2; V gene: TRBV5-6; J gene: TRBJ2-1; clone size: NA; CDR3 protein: CASSPVLAGNYNEQFF; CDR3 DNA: TGTGCCAGCAGCCCCGTCCTAGCGGGGAATTACAATGAGCAGTTCTTC
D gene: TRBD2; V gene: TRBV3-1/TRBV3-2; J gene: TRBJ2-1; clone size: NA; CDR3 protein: CASRLAGGPYNEQFF; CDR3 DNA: TGTGCCAGCAGGTTAGCGGGGGGGCCCTACAATGAGCAGTTCTTC
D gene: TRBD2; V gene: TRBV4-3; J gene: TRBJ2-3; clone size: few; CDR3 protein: CASSQDPSGGISDTQYF; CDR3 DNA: TGCGCCAGCAGCCAAGACCCTAGCGGGGGGATATCAGATACGCAGTATTTT
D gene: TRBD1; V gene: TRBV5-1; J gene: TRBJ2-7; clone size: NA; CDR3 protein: CASSSTGTGSHEQYF; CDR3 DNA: TGCGCCAGCAGCTCAACCGGGACAGGGAGCCACGAGCAGTACTTC
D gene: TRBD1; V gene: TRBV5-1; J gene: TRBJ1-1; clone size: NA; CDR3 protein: CASNDRVGSHTEAFF; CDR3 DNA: TGCGCCAGCAATGACAGGGTTGGGAGTCACACTGAAGCTTTCTTT
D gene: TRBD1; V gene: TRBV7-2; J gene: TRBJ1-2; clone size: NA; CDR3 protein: CASTITGGGNYGYTF; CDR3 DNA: TGTGCCAGCACGATTACAGGGGGCGGCAACTATGGCTACACCTTC
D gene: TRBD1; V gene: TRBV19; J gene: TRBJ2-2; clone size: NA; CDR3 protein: CASLQGALYTGELFF; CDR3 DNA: TGTGCCAGCCTCCAGGGGGCGCTTTACACCGGGGAGCTGTTTTTT
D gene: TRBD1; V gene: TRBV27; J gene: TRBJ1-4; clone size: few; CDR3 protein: CASSFSTGGLGEKLFF; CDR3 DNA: TGTGCCAGCAGTTTCTCAACAGGGGGACTGGGAGAAAAACTGTTTTTT
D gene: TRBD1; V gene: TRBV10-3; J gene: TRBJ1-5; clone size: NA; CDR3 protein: CATVDRVGNQPQHF; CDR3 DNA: TGTGCCACCGTGGACAGGGTTGGTAATCAGCCCCAGCATTTT
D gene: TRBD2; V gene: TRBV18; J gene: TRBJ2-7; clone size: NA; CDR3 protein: CASTRAGTASYEQYF; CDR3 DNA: TGTGCCAGCACCAGAGCGGGGACCGCCTCCTACGAGCAGTACTTC
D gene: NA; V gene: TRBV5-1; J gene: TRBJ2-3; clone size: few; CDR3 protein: CASSPGFFTDTQYF; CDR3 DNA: TGCGCCAGCAGCCCGGGTTTCTTCACAGATACGCAGTATTTT
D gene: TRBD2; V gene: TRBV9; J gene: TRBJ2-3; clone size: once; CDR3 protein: CASSADTLVFSGGAGTDTQYF; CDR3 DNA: TGTGCCAGCAGCGCCGACACTCTTGTTTTTAGCGGGGGGGCCGGCACAGATACGCAGTATTTT
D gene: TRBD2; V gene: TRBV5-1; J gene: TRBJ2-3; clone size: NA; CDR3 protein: CASQKGLEIADTQYF; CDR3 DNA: TGCGCCAGCCAGAAGGGACTAGAGATCGCAGATACGCAGTATTTT
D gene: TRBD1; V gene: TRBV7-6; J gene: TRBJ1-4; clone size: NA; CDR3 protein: CASSLAGTGGEKLFF; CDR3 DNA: TGTGCCAGCAGCTTAGCGGGGACAGGAGGGGAAAAACTGTTTTTT
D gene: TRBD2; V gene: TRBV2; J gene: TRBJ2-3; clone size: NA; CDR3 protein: CASKTSRGGDTQYF; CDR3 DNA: TGTGCCAGCAAGACTAGCCGGGGGGGAGATACGCAGTATTTT
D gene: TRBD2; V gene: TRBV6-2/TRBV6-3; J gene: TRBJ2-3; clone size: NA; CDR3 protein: CASSSSLAGTLDTQYF; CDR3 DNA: TGTGCCAGCAGTTCCTCCCTAGCGGGGACCTTAGATACGCAGTATTTT
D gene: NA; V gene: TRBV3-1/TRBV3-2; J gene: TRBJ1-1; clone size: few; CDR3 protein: CASSQRWSRTGTEAFF; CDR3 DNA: TGTGCCAGCAGCCAAAGATGGTCTAGAACGGGTACTGAAGCTTTCTTT
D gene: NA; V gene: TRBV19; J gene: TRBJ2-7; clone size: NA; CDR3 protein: CASSIIQGSLGEQYF; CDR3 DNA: TGTGCCAGTAGTATCATACAGGGTTCTCTCGGCGAGCAGTACTTC
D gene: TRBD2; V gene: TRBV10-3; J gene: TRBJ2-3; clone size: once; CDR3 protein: CAIKPGLAGGSTDTQYF; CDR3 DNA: TGTGCCATCAAACCGGGACTAGCGGGGGGGAGCACAGATACGCAGTATTTT
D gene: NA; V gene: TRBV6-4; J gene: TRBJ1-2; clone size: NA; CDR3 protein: CASSDSGRYGYTF; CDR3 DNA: TGTGCCAGCAGTGACTCTGGGCGCTATGGCTACACCTTC
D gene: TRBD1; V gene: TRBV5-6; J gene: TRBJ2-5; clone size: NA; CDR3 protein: CASSSLTRGQGKGETQYF; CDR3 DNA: TGTGCCAGCAGCTCACTAACTCGGGGACAGGGTAAAGGAGAGACCCAGTACTTC
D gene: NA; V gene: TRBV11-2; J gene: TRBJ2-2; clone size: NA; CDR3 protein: CASSLNRNTGELFF; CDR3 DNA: TGTGCCAGCAGCTTAAATCGGAACACCGGGGAGCTGTTTTTT
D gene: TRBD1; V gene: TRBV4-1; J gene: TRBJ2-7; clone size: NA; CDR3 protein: CASSQARTGSYEQYF; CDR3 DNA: TGCGCCAGCAGCCAAGCCCGGACAGGATCCTACGAGCAGTACTTC
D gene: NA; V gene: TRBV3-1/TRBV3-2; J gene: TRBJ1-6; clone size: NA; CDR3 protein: CASSRGQTISYNSPLHF; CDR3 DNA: TGTGCCAGCAGCCGCGGACAGACAATCTCCTATAATTCACCCCTCCACTTT
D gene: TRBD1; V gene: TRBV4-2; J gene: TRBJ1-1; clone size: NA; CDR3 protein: CASSPQRTGGTEAFF; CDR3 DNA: TGTGCCAGCAGCCCCCAGCGGACAGGGGGCACTGAAGCTTTCTTT
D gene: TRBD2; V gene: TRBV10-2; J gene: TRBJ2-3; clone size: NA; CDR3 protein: CASKSGGRPSTDTQYF; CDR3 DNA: TGCGCCAGCAAAAGCGGGGGACGACCTAGCACAGATACGCAGTATTTT
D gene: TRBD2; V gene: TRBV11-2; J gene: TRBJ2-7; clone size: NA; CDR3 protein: CASSLDGRGTIYEQYF; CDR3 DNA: TGTGCCAGCAGCTTAGACGGGCGGGGGACCATCTACGAGCAGTACTTC
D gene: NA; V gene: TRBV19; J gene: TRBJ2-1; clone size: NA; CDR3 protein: CASSPGTSWGEQFF; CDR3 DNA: TGTGCCAGTAGTCCCGGGACATCCTGGGGCGAGCAGTTCTTC
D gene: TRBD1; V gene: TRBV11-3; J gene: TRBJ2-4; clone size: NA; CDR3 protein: CASSFGTGDRDIQYF; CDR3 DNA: TGTGCCAGCAGCTTTGGGACAGGGGATAGGGACATTCAGTACTTC
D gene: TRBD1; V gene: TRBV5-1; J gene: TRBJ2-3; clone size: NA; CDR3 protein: CASSLGAGGPGTDTQYF; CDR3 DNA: TGCGCCAGCAGCTTGGGGGCAGGGGGCCCCGGGACAGATACGCAGTATTTT